This T cell receptor beta chain was found in a study of T cell changes during pregnancy in multiple sclerosis. Germline CDR1 reads SGHDN; CDR2 reads FVKESK. There are 17 residues in the CDR3. Trimming at V came to 0 bases and at J to 5 bases, leaving 10 bases not matched to a gene. Method: immunoSEQ multiplex PCR; TCRdb's copy keeps in-frame clones and lacks some. The repertoire holds approximately 83,000 clones, with approximately 94% as singletons. Sequencing was performed on peripheral blood, taken in the third trimester of pregnancy. This sequence was found in a female donor with multiple sclerosis, enrolled in a pregnancy study. This chain connects TRBV14 to TRBJ2-5; 9 positions match TRBD2. CDR3 sequence: CASSQDVGGRAFETQYF. The CDR3, as DNA: TGTGCCAGCAGCCAAGATGTCGGCGGGAGGGCCTTTGAGACCCAGTACTTC.